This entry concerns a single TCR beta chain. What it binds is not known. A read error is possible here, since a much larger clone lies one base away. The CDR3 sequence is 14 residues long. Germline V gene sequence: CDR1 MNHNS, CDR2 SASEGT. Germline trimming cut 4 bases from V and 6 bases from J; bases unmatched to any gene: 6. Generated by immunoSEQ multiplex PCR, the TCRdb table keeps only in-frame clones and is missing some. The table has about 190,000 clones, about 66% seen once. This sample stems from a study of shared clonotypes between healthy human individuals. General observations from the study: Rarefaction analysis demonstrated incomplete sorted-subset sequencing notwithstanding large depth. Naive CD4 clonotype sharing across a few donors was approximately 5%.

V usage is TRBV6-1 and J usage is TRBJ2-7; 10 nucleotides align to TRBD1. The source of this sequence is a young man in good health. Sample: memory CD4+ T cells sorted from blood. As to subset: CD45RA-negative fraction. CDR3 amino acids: CASSGGGTGVEQYF. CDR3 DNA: TGTGCCAGCAGTGGGGGGGGGACAGGGGTCGAGCAGTACTTC.